Detailed here is one T cell receptor (beta chain). Original analysis: Estimation of nucleated cell counts was performed using reference gene primer amplification. The assay was immunoSEQ multiplex PCR, and TCRdb's table has in-frame clones only and misses some. The V and J calls and the clone size are those of that table, but D and trimming were determined from the DNA. Among under 250,000 clones, approximately 84% were seen once, and the ten largest hold about 4%. This CDR3 has 14 amino acids. Germline assignment: CDR1 PRHDT and CDR2 FYEKMQ (reference sequence). Trimming pared 7 bases from V and 2 bases from J, leaving 15 bases between. This entry is derived from a study of blood T cell repertoires in COVID-19. As for the study in general: Italy, Spain and the United States were the sources of the convalescent and acute COVID-19 samples. PBMCs, B-cell-depleted T cells, or T cells were the source of the cDNA or gDNA that made up the material.

The chain employs TRBV13 and TRBJ2-7; D perhaps matches TRBD1 (5 bases). This receptor was identified in a middle-aged man with acute or convalescent COVID-19. The sample comprised peripheral blood. In DNA, the CDR3 is TGTGCCAGCACCAGAAAAGGGGATCCCTACGAGCAGTACTTC. Its translation: CASTRKGDPYEQYF.